Following are 9 T cell receptor beta chains from one sample sequenced in a study of T-cell memory formation after mild COVID-19. One entry per CDR3 protein, called by TCRdb with MiXCR from the 5' RACE reads. The table has approximately 30,000 distinct CDR3 sequences, roughly 15% seen once. Material: PBMCs or a T cell subset sorted from them (not recorded which). The origin of the receptors is an adult who had mild COVID-19 (a few samples of this study predate the infection). Cell type and time point are not known.

This clonotype was detected only a few times. The chain carries TRBV2 and TRBJ1-1, with TRBD1 identical over 7 bases. Germline-derived CDR1 and CDR2 are SNHLY and FYNNEI. CDR3 length: 14 amino acids. V was clipped by 7 bases and J by 3 bases; unmatched bases: 8. CDR3 DNA sequence: TGTGCCAGCACCAGACAGGGAAGCGACACTGAAGCTTTCTTT. It yields the protein CASTRQGSDTEAFF.

J is TRBJ2-3 and V is TRBV29-1, with 7 bases matching TRBD1. Germline CDR1 SQVTM, CDR2 ANQGSEA. CDR3 length: 10 residues. V lost 7 bases and J lost 12; bases outside the gene matches: 7. The chain's CDR3 is CSGDTGEQYF. The CDR3 DNA follows: TGCAGCGGAGACACAGGGGAACAGTATTTT.

V is TRBV12-3 or TRBV12-4 and J is TRBJ1-2; TRBD1 agrees at 9 bases. Trimming cost V 1 base and J 1 base; bases outside gene matches: 7. This CDR3 comprises 17 residues. CDR3 protein: CASSLGGTGRNNYGYTF. The DNA of the CDR3 is TGTGCCAGCAGTTTAGGGGGGACAGGGAGGAATAACTATGGCTACACCTTC.

The table lists this clonotype with many counts. The J gene is TRBJ2-1, the V gene TRBV20-1, with TRBD2 matching over 10 bases. V lost 6 bases, J lost 1 base, and 15 bases stayed unmatched. Germline V CDR1 and CDR2: DFQATT, SNEGSKA (reference sequence). The CDR3 spans 18 residues. The CDR3 sequence: CSAPVSGTSARSYNEQFF. The CDR3 DNA is TGCAGTGCCCCGGTATCTGGGACTAGCGCCCGATCCTACAATGAGCAGTTCTTC.

This clonotype was observed many times. This chain connects TRBV12-3 or TRBV12-4 to TRBJ2-5, with a weak D call TRBD1 (6 bases). Trimming took off 8 bases at V and 1 base at J, with 14 bases between the two ends. This CDR3 region has 14 residues. Here the CDR3 reads CASGWTASQETQYF. The CDR3 DNA reads as TGTGCCAGCGGTTGGACAGCCTCCCAAGAGACCCAGTACTTC.

Turning to this clonotype: Since a much larger clone is just one base distant, this may be a read error. The V and J genes are TRBV15 and TRBJ1-2; 8 nucleotides align to TRBD1. The V and J ends lost 7 bases and 1 base, in that order; junction bases with no gene match: 8. In germline, CDR1 is LNHNV, CDR2 YYDKDF (reference sequence). The CDR3 totals 15 residues. The CDR3 region is CATNDRGANNYGYTF. DNA of the CDR3: TGTGCCACCAATGACAGGGGCGCTAATAACTATGGCTACACCTTC.

In its sample, this clonotype was seen many times. V and J are TRBV5-5 and TRBJ2-2; D may be TRBD1 (5 bases). The CDR3 covers 14 residues. V lost 3 bases and J lost 2, with 8 bases in between. CDR1 SGHKS and CDR2 YYEKEE come from the germline V gene (reference sequence). CDR3 nucleotides: TGTGCCAGCAGCTACGGACAAAACACCGGGGAGCTGTTTTTT. Its translation: CASSYGQNTGELFF.

This clonotype showed up just a few times. The chain joins TRBV3-1 to TRBJ1-6, with 9 bases matching TRBD1. Trimming at V came to 8 bases and at J to 8 bases, leaving 7 bases not matched to a gene. Germline assignment: CDR1 LGHDT and CDR2 YNNKEL (reference sequence). The CDR3 runs 14 residues. CDR3 coding DNA: TGTGCCAGCTCGAAGGGACAGGGTTATTCACCCCTCCACTTT. The encoded protein is CASSKGQGYSPLHF.

The chain employs TRBV24-1 and TRBJ2-4; TRBD1 or TRBD2 may be the D gene (5 bases each). The CDR3 covers 18 residues. V lost 0 bases and J lost 0, with 14 bases in between. Looked up from germline, CDR1 is KGHDR and CDR2 is SFDVKD. This CDR3 is CATSDLLSTGLAKNIQYF. The CDR3 region has the DNA TGTGCCACCAGTGATTTGCTGAGTACAGGACTAGCCAAAAACATTCAGTACTTC.